This entry concerns a single T cell receptor (beta chain). The record originates from a study of blood T cell repertoires in COVID-19. About the study: Samples representing acute and convalescent COVID-19 were sourced from the United States, Italy and Spain. T cells, B-cell-depleted T cells, or PBMCs provided the cDNA or gDNA that served as material.

V shed 9 bases and J shed 5 bases, with 16 bases lying between them. The CDR3 consists of 13 residues. CDR1 is LNHDA and CDR2 is SQIVND in the germline V gene (reference sequence). Per the authors' pipeline: Scientists estimated how many nucleated cells there were by amplifying reference gene primers. Generated by immunoSEQ multiplex PCR, the TCRdb table keeps only in-frame clones and is missing some. V, J and clone size are taken as reported in that table, and D and trimming were inferred from the DNA itself. This sample has approximately 63,000 clones, with about 90% found just once. The receptor was isolated from an elderly man in a cohort sampled during active COVID-19. Material: peripheral blood. This chain joins TRBV19 and TRBJ1-1; possibly TRBD1 for D (5 bases). The CDR3, as DNA: TGTGCCAGCGCGGACGGCAGGGATACTGAAGCTTTCTTT. It specifies CASADGRDTEAFF.